One and the same sample provided the 7 T cell receptor beta chains below, sequenced in a study of low-dose radiotherapy and immunotherapy resistance in tumors. Both a constant-region primer and a V-primer adapter served to amplify TCRs across roughly 20 PCR cycles. TCRdb itself ran the reads through MiXCR, one entry per CDR3 protein. There are tens of thousands of distinct CDR3 sequences in the sample; over 9.5% occur only once, and approximately 6% lies in the top ten. Time point in this sample: before trial treatment. This specimen consisted of PBMCs, obtained before treatment. These receptors all come from a female donor with ovarian cancer.

Concerning this clonotype: This probably arose from a read error, given a far larger clone one base away. V and J are TRBV7-2 and TRBJ2-6; possible D gene TRBD1, 6 bases. CDR1 is SGHTA and CDR2 is FQGNSA in the germline V gene. The CDR3 covers 15 residues. The CDR3 nucleotides read TGTGCCAGCAGTACAGGGAACTCTGGGGGCAACGTCCTGACTTTC. Protein product: CASSTGNSGGNVLTF.

This clonotype was seen repeatedly, ten times or more. The chain links TRBV18 to TRBJ2-2; 14 bases fit TRBD2. The CDR3 sequence is 16 residues long. V lost 0 bases and J lost 10; bases outside the gene matches: 4. Germline-derived CDR1 and CDR2 are KGHSH and LQKENI. The CDR3 loop is CASSPPGLAGVAELFF. For the CDR3, the DNA is TGTGCCAGCTCACCACCGGGACTAGCGGGAGTCGCGGAGCTGTTTTTT.

This clonotype was observed at least ten times. The chain joins TRBV12-3 or TRBV12-4 to TRBJ1-1; D possibly corresponds to TRBD1 (5 bases). The CDR3 runs 11 residues. V was pared by 6 bases and J by 11 bases, with 13 bases between. CDR3 nucleotide sequence: TGTGCCAGCAGCTGGGCAGGGCACGCTTTCTTT. This encodes CASSWAGHAFF.

This clonotype was detected many times. This chain connects TRBV7-9 to TRBJ2-7; no firm D call. CDR3 size: 16 residues. V lost 1 base, J lost 6 bases, and 19 bases lay in between. From germline, CDR1 is SEHNR and CDR2 FQNEAQ (reference sequence). In nucleotides, the CDR3 is TGTGCCAGCAGCTTAGAAGTAGGTGCGGCCGGGTTCGAGCAGTACTTC. It encodes CASSLEVGAAGFEQYF.

This clonotype was detected ten times or more. The chain employs TRBV6-2 or TRBV6-3 and TRBJ2-2; TRBD1 matches 9 bases. The CDR3 length is 14 residues. Germline V gives CDR1 MNHEY, CDR2 SVGEGT. V lost 7 bases to trimming and J lost 7 bases; unmatched junction nucleotides: 7. CDR3 DNA: TGTGCCAGCATTCAACAGGGGGCAGTCGGGGAGCTGTTTTTT. As protein: CASIQQGAVGELFF.

This clonotype was counted at least ten times. The rearrangement links TRBV2 to TRBJ1-2, with D uncertain. Looked up from germline, CDR1 is SNHLY and CDR2 is FYNNEI. The CDR3 is 11 residues long. Trimming took off 3 bases at V and 8 bases at J, with 7 bases between the two ends. The CDR3 sequence is CASSDYLGYTF. The DNA of the CDR3 is TGTGCCAGCAGTGATTACCTGGGCTACACCTTC.

This clonotype was detected many times. The chain has TRBV29-1 and TRBJ1-2, with TRBD1 matching over 7 bases. CDR3 length equals 12 residues. Germline-derived CDR1 and CDR2 are SQVTM and ANQGSEA. Germline trimming cut 8 bases from V and 2 bases from J; bases unmatched to any gene: 5. The CDR3 bases are TGCAGCTCATTGACAGGGAACTATGGCTACACCTTC. Protein sequence: CSSLTGNYGYTF.